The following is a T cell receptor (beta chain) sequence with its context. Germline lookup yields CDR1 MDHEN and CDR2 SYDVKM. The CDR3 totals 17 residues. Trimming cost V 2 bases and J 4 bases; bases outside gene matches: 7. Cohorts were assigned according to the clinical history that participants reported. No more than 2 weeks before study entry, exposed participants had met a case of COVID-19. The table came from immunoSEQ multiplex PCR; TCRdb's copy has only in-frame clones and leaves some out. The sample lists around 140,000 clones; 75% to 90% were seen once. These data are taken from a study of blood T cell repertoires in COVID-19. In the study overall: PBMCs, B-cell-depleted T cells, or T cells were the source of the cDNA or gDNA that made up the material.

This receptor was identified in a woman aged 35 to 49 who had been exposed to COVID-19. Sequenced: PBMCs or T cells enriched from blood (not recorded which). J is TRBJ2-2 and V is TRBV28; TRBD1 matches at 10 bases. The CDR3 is CASSLPRQGAGTGELFF. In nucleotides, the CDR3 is TGTGCCAGCAGTTTACCCCGACAGGGGGCGGGCACCGGGGAGCTGTTTTTT.